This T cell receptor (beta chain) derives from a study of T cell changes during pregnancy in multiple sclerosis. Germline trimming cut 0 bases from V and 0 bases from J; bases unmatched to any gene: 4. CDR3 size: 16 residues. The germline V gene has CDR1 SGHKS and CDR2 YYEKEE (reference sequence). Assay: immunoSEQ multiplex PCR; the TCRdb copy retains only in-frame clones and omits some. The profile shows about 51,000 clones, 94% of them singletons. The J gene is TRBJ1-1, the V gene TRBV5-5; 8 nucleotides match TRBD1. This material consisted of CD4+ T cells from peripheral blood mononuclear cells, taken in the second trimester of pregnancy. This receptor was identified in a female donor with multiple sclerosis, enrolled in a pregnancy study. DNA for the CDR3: TGTGCCAGCAGCTTGGCTGGGGGACAGGTGAACACTGAAGCTTTCTTT. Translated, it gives CASSLAGGQVNTEAFF.